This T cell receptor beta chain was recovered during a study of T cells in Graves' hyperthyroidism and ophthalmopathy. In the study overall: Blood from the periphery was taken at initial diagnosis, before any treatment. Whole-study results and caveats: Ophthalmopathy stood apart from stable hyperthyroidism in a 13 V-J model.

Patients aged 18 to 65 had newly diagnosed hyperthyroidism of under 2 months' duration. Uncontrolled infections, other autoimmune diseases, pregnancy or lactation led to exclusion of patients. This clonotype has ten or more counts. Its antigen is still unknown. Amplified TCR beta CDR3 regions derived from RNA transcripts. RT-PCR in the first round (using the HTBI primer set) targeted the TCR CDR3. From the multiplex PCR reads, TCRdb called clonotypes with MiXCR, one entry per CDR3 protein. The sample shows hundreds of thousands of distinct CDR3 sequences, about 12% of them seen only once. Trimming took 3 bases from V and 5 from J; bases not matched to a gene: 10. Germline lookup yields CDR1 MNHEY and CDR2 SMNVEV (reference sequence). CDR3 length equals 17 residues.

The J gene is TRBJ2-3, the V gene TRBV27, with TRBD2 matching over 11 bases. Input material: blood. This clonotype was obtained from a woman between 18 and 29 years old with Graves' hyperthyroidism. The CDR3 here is CASSFRVSGRAVDTQYF. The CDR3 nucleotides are TGTGCCAGCAGTTTTCGTGTTAGCGGGAGGGCGGTAGATACGCAGTATTTT.